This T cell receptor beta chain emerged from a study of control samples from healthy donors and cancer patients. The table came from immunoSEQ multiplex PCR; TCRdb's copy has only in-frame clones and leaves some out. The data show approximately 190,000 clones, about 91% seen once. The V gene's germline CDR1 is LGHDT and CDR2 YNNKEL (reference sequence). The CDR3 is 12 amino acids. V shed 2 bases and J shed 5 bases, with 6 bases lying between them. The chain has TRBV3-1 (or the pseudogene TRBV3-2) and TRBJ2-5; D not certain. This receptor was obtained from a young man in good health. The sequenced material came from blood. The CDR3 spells CASSQLRETQYF. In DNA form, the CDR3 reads TGTGCCAGCAGCCAATTGCGGGAGACCCAGTACTTC.